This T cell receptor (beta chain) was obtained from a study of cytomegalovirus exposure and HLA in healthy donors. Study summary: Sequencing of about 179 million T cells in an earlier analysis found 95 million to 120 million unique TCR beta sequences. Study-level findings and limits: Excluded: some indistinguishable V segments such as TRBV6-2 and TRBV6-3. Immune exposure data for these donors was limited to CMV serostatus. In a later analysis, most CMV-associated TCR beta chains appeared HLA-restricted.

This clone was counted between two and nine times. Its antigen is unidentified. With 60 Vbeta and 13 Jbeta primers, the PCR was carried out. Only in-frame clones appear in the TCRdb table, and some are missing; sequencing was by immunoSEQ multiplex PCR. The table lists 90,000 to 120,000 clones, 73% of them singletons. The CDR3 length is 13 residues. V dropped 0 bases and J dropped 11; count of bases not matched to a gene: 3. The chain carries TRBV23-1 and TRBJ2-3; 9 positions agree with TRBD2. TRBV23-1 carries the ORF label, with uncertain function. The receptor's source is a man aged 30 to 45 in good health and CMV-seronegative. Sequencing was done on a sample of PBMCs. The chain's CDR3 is CASSQSRAGGQYF. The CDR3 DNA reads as TGCGCCAGCAGTCAATCGAGAGCGGGGGGGCAGTATTTT.